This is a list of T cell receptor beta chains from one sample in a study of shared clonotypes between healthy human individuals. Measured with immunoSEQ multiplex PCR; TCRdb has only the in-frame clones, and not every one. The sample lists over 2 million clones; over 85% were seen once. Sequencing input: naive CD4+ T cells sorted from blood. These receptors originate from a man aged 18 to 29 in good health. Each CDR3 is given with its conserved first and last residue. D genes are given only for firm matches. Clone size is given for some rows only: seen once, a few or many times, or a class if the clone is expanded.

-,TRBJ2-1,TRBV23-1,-,CASSQSAPAGSDNEQFF,TGCGCCAGCAGTCAATCGGCTCCAGCAGGGTCTGACAATGAGCAGTTCTTC
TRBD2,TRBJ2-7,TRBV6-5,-,CASSSTGTSGSYEQYF,TGTGCCAGCAGTTCCACCGGGACTAGCGGGAGTTACGAGCAGTACTTC
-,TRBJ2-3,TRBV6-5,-,CASSYSSGEADTQYF,TGTGCCAGCAGTTACTCATCGGGGGAAGCAGATACGCAGTATTTT
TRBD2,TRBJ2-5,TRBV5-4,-,CATGRFGSGSSGETQYF,TGTGCCACCGGAAGGTTTGGTAGCGGGAGTTCCGGGGAGACCCAGTACTTC
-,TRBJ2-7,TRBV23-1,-,CASSHLLAASSYEQYF,TGCGCCAGCAGTCACCTACTAGCCGCTAGCTCCTACGAGCAGTACTTC
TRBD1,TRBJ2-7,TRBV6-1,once,CASSGSNWGRTGGLYEQYF,TGTGCCAGCAGTGGATCAAACTGGGGCCGGACAGGGGGACTTTACGAGCAGTACTTC
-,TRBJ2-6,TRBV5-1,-,CASSLTSSGANVLTF,TGCGCCAGCAGCCTCACCAGCTCTGGGGCCAACGTCCTGACTTTC
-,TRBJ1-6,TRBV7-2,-,CASSLVEVSPLHF,TGTGCCAGCAGCTTAGTTGAGGTTTCACCCCTCCACTTT
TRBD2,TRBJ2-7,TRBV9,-,CASSETSGPSYEQYF,TGTGCCAGCAGCGAGACTAGCGGGCCTTCCTACGAGCAGTACTTC
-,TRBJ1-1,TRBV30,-,CAWTITRDGGAFF,TGTGCCTGGACCATCACCCGGGACGGCGGGGCTTTCTTT
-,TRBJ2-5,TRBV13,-,CASSPQREETQYF,TGTGCCAGCAGCCCCCAGCGGGAAGAGACCCAGTACTTC
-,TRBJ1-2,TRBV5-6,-,CASSLVTGANYGYTF,TGTGCCAGCAGCTTGGTGACAGGAGCTAACTATGGCTACACCTTC
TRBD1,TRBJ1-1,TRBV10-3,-,CAIGQGQSNTEAFF,TGTGCCATCGGGCAGGGACAGTCGAACACTGAAGCTTTCTTT
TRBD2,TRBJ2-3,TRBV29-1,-,CSGQVGGGMTDTQYF,TGCAGCGGTCAGGTTGGCGGGGGGATGACAGATACGCAGTATTTT
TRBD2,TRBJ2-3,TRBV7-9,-,CASRNLAGGITDTQYF,TGTGCCAGCAGGAATCTAGCGGGAGGGATCACAGATACGCAGTATTTT
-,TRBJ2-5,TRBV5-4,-,CASSLGSVETQYF,TGTGCCAGCAGCTTGGGATCTGTAGAGACCCAGTACTTC
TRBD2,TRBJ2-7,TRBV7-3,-,CASSLGLAGYEQYF,TGTGCCAGCAGCTTAGGGCTAGCGGGATACGAGCAGTACTTC
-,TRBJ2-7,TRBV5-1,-,CASRPARMSSYEQYF,TGCGCCAGCAGGCCGGCACGAATGAGCTCCTACGAGCAGTACTTC
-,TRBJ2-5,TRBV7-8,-,CASSLSIRSGETQYF,TGTGCCAGCAGCTTATCGATCAGGTCGGGAGAGACCCAGTACTTC
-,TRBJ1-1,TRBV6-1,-,CASSFDTYTEAFF,TGTGCCAGCAGTTTTGACACTTACACTGAAGCTTTCTTT
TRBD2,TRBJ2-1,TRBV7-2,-,CASSFELAGGNEQFF,TGTGCCAGCAGCTTTGAACTAGCGGGAGGGAATGAGCAGTTCTTC
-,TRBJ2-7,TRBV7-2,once,CASSWRTAYEQYF,TGTGCCAGCAGCTGGCGGACAGCCTACGAGCAGTACTTC
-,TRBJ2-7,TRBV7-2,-,CASSPRPTYEQYF,TGTGCCAGCAGCCCCAGACCAACCTACGAGCAGTACTTC
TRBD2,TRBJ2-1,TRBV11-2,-,CASSLSSGGAGSNEQFF,TGTGCCAGCAGCTTATCTAGCGGGGGGGCCGGGAGCAATGAGCAGTTCTTC
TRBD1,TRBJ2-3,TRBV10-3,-,CAISFGTGGTDTQYF,TGTGCCATCAGTTTCGGGACAGGGGGCACAGATACGCAGTATTTT
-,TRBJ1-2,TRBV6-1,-,CASIFGGEVVYGYTF,TGTGCCAGCATTTTCGGAGGGGAGGTTGTCTATGGCTACACCTTC
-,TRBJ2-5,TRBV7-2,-,CASSLVGFQETQYF,TGTGCCAGCAGCTTAGTTGGCTTCCAAGAGACCCAGTACTTC
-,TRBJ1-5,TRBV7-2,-,CASSERSNQPQHF,TGTGCCAGCAGTGAGCGTAGCAATCAGCCCCAGCATTTT
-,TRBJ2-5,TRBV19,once,CASSIVSGFETQYF,TGTGCCAGTAGTATAGTATCAGGTTTTGAGACCCAGTACTTC
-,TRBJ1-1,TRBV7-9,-,CASFTSGRANTEAFF,TGTGCCAGCTTCACCTCGGGGAGGGCGAACACTGAAGCTTTCTTT
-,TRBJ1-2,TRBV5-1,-,CASSLGQYYGYTF,TGCGCCAGCAGCTTGGGACAGTACTATGGCTACACCTTC
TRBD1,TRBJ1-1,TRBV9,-,CASSKVGQGNTEAFF,TGTGCCAGCAGCAAGGTAGGACAGGGAAACACTGAAGCTTTCTTT
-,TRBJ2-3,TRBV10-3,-,CAISASDFTDTQYF,TGTGCCATCAGTGCAAGCGACTTCACAGATACGCAGTATTTT